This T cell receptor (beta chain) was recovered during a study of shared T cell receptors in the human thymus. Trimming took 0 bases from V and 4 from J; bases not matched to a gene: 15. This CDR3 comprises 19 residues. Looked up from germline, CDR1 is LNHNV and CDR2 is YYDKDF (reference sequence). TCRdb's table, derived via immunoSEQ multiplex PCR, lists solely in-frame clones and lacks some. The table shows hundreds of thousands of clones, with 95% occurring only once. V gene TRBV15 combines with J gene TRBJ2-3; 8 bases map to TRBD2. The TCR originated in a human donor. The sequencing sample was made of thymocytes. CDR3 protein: CATSRDLATSDEEADTQYF. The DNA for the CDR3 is TGTGCCACCAGCAGAGATCTGGCGACTAGCGACGAGGAGGCAGATACGCAGTATTTT. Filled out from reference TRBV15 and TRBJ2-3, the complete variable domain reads DAMVIQNPRYQVTQFGKPVTLSCSQTLNHNVMYWYQQKSSQAPKLLFHYYDKDFNNEADTPDNFQSRRPNTSFCFLDIRSPGLGDTAMYLCATSRDLATSDEEADTQYFGPGTRLTVL.